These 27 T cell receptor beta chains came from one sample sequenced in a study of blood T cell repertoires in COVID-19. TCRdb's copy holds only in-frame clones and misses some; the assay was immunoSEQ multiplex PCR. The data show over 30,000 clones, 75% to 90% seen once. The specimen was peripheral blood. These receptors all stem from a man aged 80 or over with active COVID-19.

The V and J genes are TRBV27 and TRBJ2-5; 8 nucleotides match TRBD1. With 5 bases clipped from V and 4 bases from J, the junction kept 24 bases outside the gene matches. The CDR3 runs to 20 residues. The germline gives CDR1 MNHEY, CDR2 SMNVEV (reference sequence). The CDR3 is CASSPQTYSGGRDYRETQYF. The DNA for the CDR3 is TGTGCCAGCAGTCCTCAAACCTATTCAGGGGGCAGAGACTACCGAGAGACCCAGTACTTC.

CDR3 loop: CATSDSRDRGTQYF. DNA of the CDR3: TGTGCCACCAGTGATTCCCGGGACAGGGGTACGCAGTATTTT. The rearrangement links TRBV24-1 to TRBJ2-3, with 10 bases lining up with TRBD1. Germline V gives CDR1 KGHDR, CDR2 SFDVKD. V shed 2 bases and J 8 bases; nucleotides not matched to a gene: 3. This CDR3 has 14 amino acids.

CDR3 sequence: CASKGQVQETQYF. The CDR3 DNA sequence: TGTGCCAGCAAAGGACAGGTTCAAGAGACCCAGTACTTC. This chain joins TRBV2 and TRBJ2-5; 7 bases fit TRBD1. This CDR3 region has 13 residues. Germline assignment: CDR1 SNHLY and CDR2 FYNNEI. J was trimmed by 2 bases and V by 7 bases; bases with no gene match: 4.

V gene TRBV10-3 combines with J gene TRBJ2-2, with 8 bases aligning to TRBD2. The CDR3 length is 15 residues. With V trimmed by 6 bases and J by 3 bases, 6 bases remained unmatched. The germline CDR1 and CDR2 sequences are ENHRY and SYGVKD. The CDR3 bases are TGTGCCATCAGAGGCGGGAGGATCGACACCGGGGAGCTGTTTTTT. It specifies CAIRGGRIDTGELFF.

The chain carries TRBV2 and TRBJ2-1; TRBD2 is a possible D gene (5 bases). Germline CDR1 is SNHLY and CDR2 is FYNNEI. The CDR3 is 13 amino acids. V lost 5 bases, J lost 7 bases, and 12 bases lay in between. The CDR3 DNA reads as TGTGCCAGCAGTTTTTACGGGGAAAATGAGCAGTTCTTC. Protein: CASSFYGENEQFF.

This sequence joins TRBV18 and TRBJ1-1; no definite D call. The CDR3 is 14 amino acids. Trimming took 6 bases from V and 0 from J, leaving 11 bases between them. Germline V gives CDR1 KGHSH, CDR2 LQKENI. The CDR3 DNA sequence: TGTGCCAGCTCTCCTGACACGCTGAACACTGAAGCTTTCTTT. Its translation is CASSPDTLNTEAFF.

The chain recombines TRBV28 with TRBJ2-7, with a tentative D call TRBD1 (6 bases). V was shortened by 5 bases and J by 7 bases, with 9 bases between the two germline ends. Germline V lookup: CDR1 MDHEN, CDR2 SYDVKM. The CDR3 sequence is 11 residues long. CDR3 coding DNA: TGTGCCAGCAGTCAAACAGGGGAGCAGTACTTC. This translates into CASSQTGEQYF.

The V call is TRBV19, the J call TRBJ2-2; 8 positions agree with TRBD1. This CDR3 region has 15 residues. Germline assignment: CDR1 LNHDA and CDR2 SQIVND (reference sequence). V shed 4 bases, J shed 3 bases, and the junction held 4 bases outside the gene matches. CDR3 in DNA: TGTGCCAGTAGTAAGTCAGGGGGCTACACCGGGGAGCTGTTTTTT. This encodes CASSKSGGYTGELFF.

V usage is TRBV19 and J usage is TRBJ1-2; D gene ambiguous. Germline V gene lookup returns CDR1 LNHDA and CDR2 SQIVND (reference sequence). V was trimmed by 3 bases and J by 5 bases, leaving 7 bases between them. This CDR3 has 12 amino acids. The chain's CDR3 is CASSMAGYGYTF. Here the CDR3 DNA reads TGTGCCAGTAGTATGGCAGGTTATGGCTACACCTTC.

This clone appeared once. The CDR3 is CASSPRSLAVGGEQYF. In nucleotides, the CDR3 is TGTGCCAGCTCACCCCGATCATTAGCGGTAGGAGGCGAGCAGTACTTC. V and J are TRBV18 and TRBJ2-7; possible D gene TRBD2, 6 bases. Trimming removed 3 bases at V and 6 bases at J, with 21 bases between. CDR3 size: 16 residues. Germline CDR1 and CDR2: KGHSH and LQKENI.

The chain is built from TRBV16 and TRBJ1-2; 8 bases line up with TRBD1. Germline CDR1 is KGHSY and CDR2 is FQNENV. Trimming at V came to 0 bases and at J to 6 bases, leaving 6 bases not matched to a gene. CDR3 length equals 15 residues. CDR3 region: CASSQSVQGVDGYTF. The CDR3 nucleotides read TGTGCCAGCAGCCAATCGGTACAGGGGGTTGATGGCTACACCTTC.

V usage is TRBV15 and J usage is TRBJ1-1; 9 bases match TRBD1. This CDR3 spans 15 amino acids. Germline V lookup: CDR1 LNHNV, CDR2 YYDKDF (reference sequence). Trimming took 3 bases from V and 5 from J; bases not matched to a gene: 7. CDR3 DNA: TGTGCCACCAGCAGTCCACAGGGGGCAAGGACTGAAGCTTTCTTT. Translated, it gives CATSSPQGARTEAFF.

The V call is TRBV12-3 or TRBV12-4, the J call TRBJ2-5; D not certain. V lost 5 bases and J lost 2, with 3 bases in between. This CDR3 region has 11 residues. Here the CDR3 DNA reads TGTGCCAGCAGTCATCAAGAGACCCAGTACTTC. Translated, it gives CASSHQETQYF.

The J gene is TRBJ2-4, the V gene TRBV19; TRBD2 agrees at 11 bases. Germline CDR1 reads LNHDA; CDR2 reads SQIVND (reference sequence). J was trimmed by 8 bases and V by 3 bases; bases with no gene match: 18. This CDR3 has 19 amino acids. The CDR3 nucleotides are TGTGCCAGTAGTATGGGGGCTAGCGGGAGGATAACGACAGGGTACATTCAGTACTTC. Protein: CASSMGASGRITTGYIQYF.

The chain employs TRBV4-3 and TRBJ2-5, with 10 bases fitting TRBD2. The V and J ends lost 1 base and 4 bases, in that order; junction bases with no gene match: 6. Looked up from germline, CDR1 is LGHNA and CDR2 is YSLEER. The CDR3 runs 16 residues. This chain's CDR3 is CASSQGLAGERETQYF. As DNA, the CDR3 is TGCGCCAGCAGCCAAGGCCTAGCGGGAGAGCGAGAGACCCAGTACTTC.

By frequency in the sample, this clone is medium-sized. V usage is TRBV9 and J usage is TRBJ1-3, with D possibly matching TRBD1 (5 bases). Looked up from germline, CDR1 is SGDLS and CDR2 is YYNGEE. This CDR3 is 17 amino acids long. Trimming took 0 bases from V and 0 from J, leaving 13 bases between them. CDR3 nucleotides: TGTGCCAGCAGCGTAGAAGGGGCGGAGTACTCTGGAAACACCATATATTTT. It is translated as CASSVEGAEYSGNTIYF.

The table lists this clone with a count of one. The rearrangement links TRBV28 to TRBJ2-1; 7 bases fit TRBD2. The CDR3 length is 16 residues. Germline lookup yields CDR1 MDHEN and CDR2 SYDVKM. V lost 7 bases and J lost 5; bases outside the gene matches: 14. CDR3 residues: CASTSSPRGTNNEQFF. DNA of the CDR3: TGTGCCAGCACTTCTTCGCCCCGGGGGACTAACAATGAGCAGTTCTTC.

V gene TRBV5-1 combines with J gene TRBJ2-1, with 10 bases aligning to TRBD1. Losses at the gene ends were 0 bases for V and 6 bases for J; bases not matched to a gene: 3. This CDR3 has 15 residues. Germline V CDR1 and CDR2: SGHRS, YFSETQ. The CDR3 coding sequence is TGCGCCAGCAGCTTGGAATGGACAGGGGGCAATGAGCAGTTCTTC. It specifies CASSLEWTGGNEQFF.

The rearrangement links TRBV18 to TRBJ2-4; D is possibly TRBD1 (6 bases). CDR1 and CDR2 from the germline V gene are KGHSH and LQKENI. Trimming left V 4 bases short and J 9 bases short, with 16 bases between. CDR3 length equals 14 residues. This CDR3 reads CASSLQGFEGIQYF. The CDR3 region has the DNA TGTGCCAGCTCACTTCAGGGGTTTGAGGGCATTCAGTACTTC. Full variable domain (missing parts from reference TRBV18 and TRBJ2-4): NAGVMQNPRHLVRRRGQEARLRCSPMKGHSHVYWYRQLPEEGLKFMVYLQKENIIDESGMPKERFSAEFPKEGPSILRIQQVVRGDSAAYFCASSLQGFEGIQYFGAGTRLSVL.

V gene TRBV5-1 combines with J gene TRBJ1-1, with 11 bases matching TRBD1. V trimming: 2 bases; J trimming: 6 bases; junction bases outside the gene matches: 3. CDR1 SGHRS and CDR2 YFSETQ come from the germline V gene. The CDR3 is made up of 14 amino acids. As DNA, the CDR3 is TGCGCCAGCAGCTTAAGGGGACAGGGGGCTGAAGCTTTCTTT. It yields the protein CASSLRGQGAEAFF.

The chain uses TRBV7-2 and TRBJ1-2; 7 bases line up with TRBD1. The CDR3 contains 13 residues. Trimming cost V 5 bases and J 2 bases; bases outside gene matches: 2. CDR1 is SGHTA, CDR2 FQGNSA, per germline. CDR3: CASSRQGNYGYTF. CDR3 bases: TGTGCCAGCAGCAGACAGGGAAACTATGGCTACACCTTC.

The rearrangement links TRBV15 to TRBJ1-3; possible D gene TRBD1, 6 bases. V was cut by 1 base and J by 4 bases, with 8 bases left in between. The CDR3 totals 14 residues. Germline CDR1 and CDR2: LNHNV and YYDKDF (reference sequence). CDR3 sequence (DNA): TGTGCCACCAGCAGAGGACAGGCGGGAAACACCATATATTTT. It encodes CATSRGQAGNTIYF.

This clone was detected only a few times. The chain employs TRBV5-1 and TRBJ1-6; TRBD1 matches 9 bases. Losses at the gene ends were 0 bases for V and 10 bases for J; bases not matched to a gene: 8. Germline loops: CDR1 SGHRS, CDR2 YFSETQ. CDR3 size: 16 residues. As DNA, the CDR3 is TGCGCCAGCAGCTTGGAAAGGACAGGGGTCGGCTCACCCCTCCACTTT. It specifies CASSLERTGVGSPLHF.

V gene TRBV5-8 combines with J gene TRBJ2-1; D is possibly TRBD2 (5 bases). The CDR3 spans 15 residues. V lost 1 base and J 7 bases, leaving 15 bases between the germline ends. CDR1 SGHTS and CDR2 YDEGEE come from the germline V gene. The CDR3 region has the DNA TGTGCCAGCAGCTTGATTGGGCTAGCTAATAATGAGCAGTTCTTC. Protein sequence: CASSLIGLANNEQFF.

The DNA of the CDR3 is TGTGCCTGGAGGAATGATCCCAGCAGGTACACTGAAGCTTTCTTT. This encodes CAWRNDPSRYTEAFF. This chain uses TRBV30 with TRBJ1-1; no clear D gene. Germline V CDR1 and CDR2: GTSNPN, SVGIG (reference sequence). The length of the CDR3 is 15 residues. With 3 bases removed from V and 3 bases from J, the gap between germline ends came to 17 bases.

The CDR3 DNA is TGTGCCAGCAGCGTAGGGCTCCAGGGAACCTACGAGCAGTACTTC. Amino acid sequence: CASSVGLQGTYEQYF. The chain employs TRBV9 and TRBJ2-7; maybe TRBD1 (5 bases). This CDR3 is built from 15 residues. V lost 0 bases, J lost 2 bases, and 12 bases lay in between. From germline, CDR1 is SGDLS and CDR2 YYNGEE. Supplemented by reference TRBV9 and TRBJ2-7, the full variable domain reads DSGVTQTPKHLITATGQRVTLRCSPRSGDLSVYWYQQSLDQGLQFLIQYYNGEERAKGNILERFSAQQFPDLHSELNLSSLELGDSALYFCASSVGLQGTYEQYFGPGTRLTVT.

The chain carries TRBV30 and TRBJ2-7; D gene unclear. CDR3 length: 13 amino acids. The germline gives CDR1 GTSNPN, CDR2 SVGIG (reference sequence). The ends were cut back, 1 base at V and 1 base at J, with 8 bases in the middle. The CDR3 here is CAWSAGASYEQYF. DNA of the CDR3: TGTGCCTGGAGTGCCGGTGCGTCCTACGAGCAGTACTTC. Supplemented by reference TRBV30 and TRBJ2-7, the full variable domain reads SQTIHQWPATLVQPVGSPLSLECTVEGTSNPNLYWYRQAAGRGLQLLFYSVGIGQISSEVPQNLSASRPQDRQFILSSKKLLLSDSGFYLCAWSAGASYEQYFGPGTRLTVT.